This T cell receptor beta chain stems from a study of cytomegalovirus exposure and HLA in healthy donors. At the level of the study: The study placed approximately 78% of its roughly 400 genotyped donors in the Caucasian-associated ancestry cluster.

With regard to this clone: Antigen specificity is unknown.

The germline V gene encodes CDR1 SGHAT and CDR2 FQNNGV. CDR3 length: 17 residues. The V gene end was trimmed by 4 bases and the J gene end by 5 bases; junction bases not matched to a gene: 12. The study, taken as a whole, reports: The authors enumerated over 150 TCR beta chains as linked to cytomegalovirus.

The PCR was carried out with 60 Vbeta primers and 13 Jbeta primers. Libraries were prepared by immunoSEQ multiplex PCR; TCRdb keeps only in-frame clonotypes and omits some of them. The sample consists of about 62,000 clones, about four fifths of them appearing once. The clonotype was recovered from a woman in her twenties or thirties in good health and CMV-seronegative. Specimen: PBMCs. V and J are TRBV11-2 and TRBJ2-3; 10 bases map to TRBD2. The CDR3 is CASSYRGGAGGRDTQYF. The DNA for the CDR3 is TGTGCCAGCAGCTACCGAGGGGGAGCGGGAGGGCGAGATACGCAGTATTTT. Full variable domain (rest looked up from reference TRBV11-2 and TRBJ2-3): EAGVAQSPRYKIIEKRQSVAFWCNPISGHATLYWYQQILGQGPKLLIQFQNNGVVDDSQLPKDRFSAERLKGVDSTLKIQPAKLEDSAVYLCASSYRGGAGGRDTQYFGPGTRLTVL.